This T cell receptor (beta chain) came from a study of CD8+ T cells in alopecia areata. Background on the study: Treated patients were given oral tofacitinib, which was dosed at 5 to 10 mg twice daily.

Reverse transcription of extracted RNA yielded cDNA, which provided the sequencing template. TCRdb keeps only in-frame clones here, not all; method: immunoSEQ multiplex PCR. The table has a few hundred thousand clones, about 68% seen once. Regarding the study as a whole: Clarity of TCR sharing across patients fell short of that in mice, possibly HLA-related. Especially in alopecia totalis/universalis, lesional scalp showed greater clonality than normal scalp did.

Germline CDR1 MNHEY, CDR2 SMNVEV (reference sequence). The length of the CDR3 is 15 residues. The V gene lost 6 bases and the J gene lost 0 bases, with 12 bases spanning the gap. Note on this clone: Its antigen is unidentified.

The sequencing here drew on CD4+ T cells sorted from blood, taken at week 0. J is TRBJ1-5 and V is TRBV27, with D hard to call. The clonotype was recovered from a human donor with alopecia areata. The CDR3 sequence: CASRIQRYSNQPQHF. As DNA, the CDR3 is TGTGCCAGCAGAATCCAGAGATATAGCAATCAGCCCCAGCATTTT.